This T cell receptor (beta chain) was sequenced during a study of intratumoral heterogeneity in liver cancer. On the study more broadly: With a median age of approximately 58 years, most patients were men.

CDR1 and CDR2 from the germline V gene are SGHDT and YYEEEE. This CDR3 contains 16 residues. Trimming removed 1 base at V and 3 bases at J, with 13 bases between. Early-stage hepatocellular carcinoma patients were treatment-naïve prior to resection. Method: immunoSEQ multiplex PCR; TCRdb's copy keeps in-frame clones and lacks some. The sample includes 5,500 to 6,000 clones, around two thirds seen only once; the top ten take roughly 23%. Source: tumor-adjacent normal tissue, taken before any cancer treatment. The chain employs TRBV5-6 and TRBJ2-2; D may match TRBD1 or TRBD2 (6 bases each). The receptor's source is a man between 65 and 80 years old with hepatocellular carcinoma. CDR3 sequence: CASSLRSGAYTGELFF. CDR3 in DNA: TGTGCCAGCAGCTTGAGGTCGGGGGCCTACACCGGGGAGCTGTTTTTT.